The entry below gives a single T cell receptor beta chain sequence along with its context. The source of the sample is a study of cytomegalovirus exposure and HLA in healthy donors. Germline V gene data show CDR1 as MNHNS and CDR2 as SASEGT. Trimming pared 4 bases from V and 6 bases from J, leaving 12 bases between. The CDR3 length is 13 residues. The PCR employed 60 Vbeta primers together with 13 Jbeta primers. Assay used: immunoSEQ multiplex PCR; TCRdb lists only in-frame clones, some missing. The profile shows under 150,000 clones, 70% to 80% of them singletons. This sequence was found in a woman between 45 and 65 years old in good health and CMV-seronegative. V and J are TRBV6-1 and TRBJ1-1; D possibly corresponds to TRBD1 (5 bases). The specimen sequenced was PBMCs. The CDR3 region has the DNA TGTGCCAGCAGTGGAAGGGGCATACCTGAAGCTTTCTTT. Its protein is CASSGRGIPEAFF.